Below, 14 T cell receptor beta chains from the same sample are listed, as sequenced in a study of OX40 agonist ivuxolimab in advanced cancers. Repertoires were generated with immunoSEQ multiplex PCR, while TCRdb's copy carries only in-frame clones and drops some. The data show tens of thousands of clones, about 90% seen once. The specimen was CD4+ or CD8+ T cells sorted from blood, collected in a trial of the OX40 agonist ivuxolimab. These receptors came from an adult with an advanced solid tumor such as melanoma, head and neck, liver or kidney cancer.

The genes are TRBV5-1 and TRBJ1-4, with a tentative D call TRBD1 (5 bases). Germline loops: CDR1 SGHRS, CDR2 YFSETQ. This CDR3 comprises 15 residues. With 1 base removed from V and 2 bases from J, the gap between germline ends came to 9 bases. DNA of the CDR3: TGCGCCAGCAGCTTGATCGAGGGGACTAATGAAAAACTGTTTTTT. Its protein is CASSLIEGTNEKLFF.

CDR3 nucleotide sequence: TGTGCCAGCAGCTTAAGATGGGAGTCGAGTAACAATGAGCAGTTCTTC. As protein: CASSLRWESSNNEQFF. The chain has TRBV11-1 and TRBJ2-1, with D perhaps TRBD2 (5 bases). CDR3 length equals 16 residues. V was cut by 2 bases and J by 5 bases, with 16 bases left in between. Germline loops: CDR1 SGHAT, CDR2 FQDESV (reference sequence).

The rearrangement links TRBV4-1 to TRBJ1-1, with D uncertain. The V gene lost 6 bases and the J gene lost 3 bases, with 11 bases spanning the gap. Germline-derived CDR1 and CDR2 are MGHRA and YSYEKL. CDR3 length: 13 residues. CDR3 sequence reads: CASRVTVDTEAFF. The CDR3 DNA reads TGCGCCAGCAGGGTAACAGTTGACACTGAAGCTTTCTTT.

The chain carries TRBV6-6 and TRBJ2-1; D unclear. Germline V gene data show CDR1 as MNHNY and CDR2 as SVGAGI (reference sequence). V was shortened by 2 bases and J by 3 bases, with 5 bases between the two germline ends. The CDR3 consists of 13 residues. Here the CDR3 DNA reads TGTGCCAGCAGTTACGGTGTCTACAATGAGCAGTTCTTC. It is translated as CASSYGVYNEQFF.

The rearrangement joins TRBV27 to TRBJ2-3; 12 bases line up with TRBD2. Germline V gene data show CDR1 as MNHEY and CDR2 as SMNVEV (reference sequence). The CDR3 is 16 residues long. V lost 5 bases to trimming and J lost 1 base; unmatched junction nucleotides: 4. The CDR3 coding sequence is TGTGCCAGCAGTGACGGACTAGCGGGGCGCACAGATACGCAGTATTTT. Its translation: CASSDGLAGRTDTQYF.

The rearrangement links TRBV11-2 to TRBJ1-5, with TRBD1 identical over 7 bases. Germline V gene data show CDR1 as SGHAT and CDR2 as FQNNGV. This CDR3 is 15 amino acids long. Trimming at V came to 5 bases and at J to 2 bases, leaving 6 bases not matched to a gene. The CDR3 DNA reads TGTGCCAGCAGCCAAGATGGACAGGGCAATCAGCCCCAGCATTTT. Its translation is CASSQDGQGNQPQHF.

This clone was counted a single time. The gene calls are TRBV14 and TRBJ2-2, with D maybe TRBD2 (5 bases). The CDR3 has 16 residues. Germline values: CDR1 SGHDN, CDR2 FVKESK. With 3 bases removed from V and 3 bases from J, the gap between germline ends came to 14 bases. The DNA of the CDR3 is TGTGCCAGCAGCCATCGGGATTTGACGTACACCGGGGAGCTGTTTTTT. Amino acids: CASSHRDLTYTGELFF.

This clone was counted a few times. The CDR3 nucleotides read TGTGCCAGCAGTGCTGTCACTAATCAGCCCCAGCATTTT. Translated, it gives CASSAVTNQPQHF. This chain uses TRBV6-1 with TRBJ1-5, with D hard to call. This CDR3 is 13 amino acids long. V dropped 4 bases and J dropped 4 bases, with 8 bases sitting between them. Germline values: CDR1 MNHNS, CDR2 SASEGT.

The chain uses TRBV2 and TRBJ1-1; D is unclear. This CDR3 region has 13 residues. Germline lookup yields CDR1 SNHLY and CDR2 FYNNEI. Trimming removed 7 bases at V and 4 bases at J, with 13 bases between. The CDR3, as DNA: TGTGCCAGCATCGACGGGTTTGGCACTGAAGCTTTCTTT. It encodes CASIDGFGTEAFF. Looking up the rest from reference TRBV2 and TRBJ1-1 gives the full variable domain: EPEVTQTPSHQVTQMGQEVILRCVPISNHLYFYWYRQILGQKVEFLVSFYNNEISEKSEIFDDQFSVERPDGSNFTLKIRSTKLEDSAMYFCASIDGFGTEAFFGQGTRLTVV.

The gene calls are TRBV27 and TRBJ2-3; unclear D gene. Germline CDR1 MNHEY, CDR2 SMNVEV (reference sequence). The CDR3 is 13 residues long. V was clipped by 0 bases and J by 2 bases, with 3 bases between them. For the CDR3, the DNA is TGTGCCAGCAGTTTATCAGTCACAGATACGCAGTATTTT. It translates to CASSLSVTDTQYF.

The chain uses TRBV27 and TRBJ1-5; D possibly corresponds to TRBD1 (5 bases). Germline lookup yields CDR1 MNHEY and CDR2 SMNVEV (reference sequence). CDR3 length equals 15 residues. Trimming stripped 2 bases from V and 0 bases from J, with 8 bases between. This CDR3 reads CASSLRGLSNQPQHF. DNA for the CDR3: TGTGCCAGCAGTTTAAGGGGACTTAGCAATCAGCCCCAGCATTTT.

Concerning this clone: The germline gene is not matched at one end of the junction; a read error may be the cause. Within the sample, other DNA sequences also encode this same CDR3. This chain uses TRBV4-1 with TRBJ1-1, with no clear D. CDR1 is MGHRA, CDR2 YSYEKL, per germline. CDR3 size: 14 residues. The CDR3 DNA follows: TGCGCCAGCAGCCAAGATGCTGTGTGGACTGAGGCTTTCTTT. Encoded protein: CASSQDAVWTEAFF.

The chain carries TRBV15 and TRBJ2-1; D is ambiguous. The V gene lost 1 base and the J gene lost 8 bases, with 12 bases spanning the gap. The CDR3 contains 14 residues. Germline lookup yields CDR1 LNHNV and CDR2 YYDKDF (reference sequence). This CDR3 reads CATSRAGQSDEQFF. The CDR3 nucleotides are TGTGCCACCAGCAGAGCTGGGCAGTCTGATGAGCAGTTCTTC.

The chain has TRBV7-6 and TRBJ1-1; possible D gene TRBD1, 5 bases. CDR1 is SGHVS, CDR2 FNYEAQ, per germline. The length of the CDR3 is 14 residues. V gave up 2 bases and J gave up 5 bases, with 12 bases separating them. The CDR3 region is CASSLSWGKTEAFF. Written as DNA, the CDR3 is TGTGCCAGCAGCTTATCCTGGGGCAAGACTGAAGCTTTCTTT.